One and the same sample provided the 9 T cell receptor beta chains below, sequenced in a study of sequential checkpoint blockade in melanoma. Treatment indicated: randomized to nivolumab then ipilimumab (arm A) or the reverse (arm B). Here immunoSEQ multiplex PCR was the method, and the copy in TCRdb shows in-frame clones only, minus some. The sample lists 6,000 to 8,000 clones; roughly 22% were seen once. The material was tumor tissue (inferred from file names), obtained from a patient given nivolumab and ipilimumab in sequence. The receptors originated from a human donor with melanoma.

The chain carries TRBV29-1 and TRBJ1-1; unclear D gene. The germline V gene encodes CDR1 SQVTM and CDR2 ANQGSEA. CDR3 length: 14 amino acids. Trimming left V 0 bases short and J 3 bases short, with 11 bases between. CDR3 amino acids: CSVEDLGSDTEAFF. The DNA of the CDR3 is TGCAGCGTTGAAGATCTTGGGTCTGACACTGAAGCTTTCTTT.

Many counts were recorded for this clone. V usage is TRBV11-3 and J usage is TRBJ1-6; 8 positions agree with TRBD1. Germline trimming cut 5 bases from V and 6 bases from J; bases unmatched to any gene: 6. Germline CDR1 is SGHNT and CDR2 is YENEEA. The CDR3 loop spans 15 amino acids. The CDR3 DNA reads TGTGCCAGCAGCCGCCAACAGGGGGGTAATTCACCCCTCCACTTT. This sequence encodes CASSRQQGGNSPLHF.

The gene calls are TRBV29-1 and TRBJ2-5; 10 bases are shared with TRBD2. J was trimmed by 0 bases and V by 4 bases; bases with no gene match: 2. This CDR3 is built from 14 residues. The germline V gene encodes CDR1 SQVTM and CDR2 ANQGSEA. CDR3 in DNA: TGCAGCGTTGGTCTAGCGGGGGACCAAGAGACCCAGTACTTC. Translating it yields CSVGLAGDQETQYF. Full variable domain (missing parts from reference TRBV29-1 and TRBJ2-5): SAVISQKPSRDICQRGTSLTIQCQVDSQVTMMFWYRQQPGQSLTLIATANQGSEATYESGFVIDKFPISRPNLTFSTLTVSNMSPEDSSIYLCSVGLAGDQETQYFGPGTRLLVL.

The chain has TRBV29-1 and TRBJ2-3, with D perhaps TRBD1 or TRBD2 (6 bases each). The germline V and J ends were trimmed by 4 bases and 0 bases, with 8 bases remaining between them. CDR3 size: 13 residues. From germline, CDR1 is SQVTM and CDR2 ANQGSEA. Here the CDR3 reads CSVAGASTDTQYF. The DNA of the CDR3 is TGCAGCGTTGCGGGGGCTAGCACAGATACGCAGTATTTT.

Ten or more counts support this clone. CDR3 residues: CASSQASGGQYEQYF. The CDR3 region has the DNA TGTGCCAGCAGCCAAGCCAGCGGGGGTCAATACGAGCAGTACTTC. The V call is TRBV11-3, the J call TRBJ2-7, with 8 positions matching TRBD2. Per the germline V gene, CDR1 is SGHNT and CDR2 is YENEEA. The CDR3 runs to 15 residues. With V trimmed by 5 bases and J by 4 bases, 10 bases remained unmatched.

This clone has more than one count but fewer than ten. The V call is TRBV7-4, the J call TRBJ1-3; possible D gene TRBD1, 6 bases. The V gene's germline CDR1 is SGHVT and CDR2 SQSDAQ. Deletions cut 2 bases from V and 0 bases from J, with 14 bases between. CDR3 length: 17 residues. The CDR3 region has the DNA TGTGCCAGCAGCTTAAGCCCACCGGACAGCTCTGGAAACACCATATATTTT. It specifies CASSLSPPDSSGNTIYF.

The gene calls are TRBV10-3 and TRBJ1-2; no definite D call. V was pared by 0 bases and J by 4 bases, with 6 bases between. This CDR3 has 13 residues. The germline CDR1 and CDR2 sequences are ENHRY and SYGVKD. The CDR3 sequence is CAISESSIYGYTF. In nucleotides, the CDR3 is TGTGCCATCAGTGAGTCGAGTATCTATGGCTACACCTTC.

This clone was seen a few times. The V call is TRBV30, the J call TRBJ1-1, with D possibly matching TRBD1 (6 bases). The CDR3 length is 16 residues. V lost 2 bases, J lost 4 bases, and 20 bases lay in between. CDR1 GTSNPN and CDR2 SVGIG come from the germline V gene (reference sequence). CDR3 residues: CAWSRGVGAKGTEAFF. The CDR3 DNA follows: TGTGCCTGGAGTAGGGGGGTGGGGGCGAAGGGCACTGAAGCTTTCTTT.

This clone was picked up many times. The rearrangement links TRBV11-3 to TRBJ2-1, with D uncertain. Germline-derived CDR1 and CDR2 are SGHNT and YENEEA. Trimming left V 5 bases short and J 5 bases short, with 13 bases between. The CDR3 has 14 residues. Written as DNA, the CDR3 is TGTGCCAGCAGCCCCGGCGGTGGGGACAATGAGCAGTTCTTC. Protein product: CASSPGGGDNEQFF.